The subject of this entry is one T cell receptor (beta chain). The specificity of this receptor is unknown. Base quality data are lacking; no much larger clone is found one base away. The donors were healthy, HIV-negative adults with no recently reported acute infections or vaccinations. Only Caucasian adults living in Nashville, Tennessee, USA were represented among the donors. In the unsorted samples, around 81 million PBMCs were counted, and genomic DNA was extracted using the QIAamp DNA Blood Mini kit. Blood was collected by leukapheresis, and PBMCs were isolated by Ficoll-Histopaque density gradient centrifugation and then cryopreserved in liquid nitrogen vapor phase. Using the deep immunoSEQ assay, TCR CDR3 regions were amplified from genomic DNA by multiplex PCR. Extracted genomic DNA from each cell subset was spread evenly across all wells of several immunoSEQ 96-well plates, with each plate serving as a replicate. For unsorted PBMC, each replicate PCR was loaded with roughly 0.3 ug genomic DNA, equivalent to 30,000 or so T cell genomes. Ten immunoSEQ deep assay plates were used to sequence unsorted PBMC genomic DNA. Purified libraries were quantified with a Qubit 3.0 fluorometer, sized on a Bioanalyzer 2100, and re-quantified with the KAPA Library Quantification kit. Every immunoSEQ 96-well plate was sequenced on a dedicated single-read 150-cycle Illumina NextSeq 550 flow cell. In the original analysis: The immunoSEQ output contained only junctional sequences without quality scores, so filtering could not match that applied to full-length reads. Sequences were annotated with PyIR, a Python wrapper for IgBLAST v1.9, and V/J genes and CDR3 were assigned using IMGT germline references. Reads with weak V/J assignments (E-value above 1e-6), missing CDR3, stop codons, out-of-frame junctions, or ambiguous translated residues were removed. V3J clonotypes were defined as sequences sharing the same inferred V gene, J gene, and CDR3 amino acid sequence. The percentage overlap between two repertoires was calculated by dividing the number of shared unique clonotypes by the size of the smaller repertoire. Richness of each repertoire was evaluated using RTK rarefaction, the Chao1 estimator, and Recon v2.1 estimates of unobserved clonotypes. TCRdb carries this immuneACCESS record with in-frame sequences only. Its versions omit some clonotypes, under half of them owing to an unresolved V gene in the studies checked, with the rest unexplained. The V and J calls and clone size were taken over from that table, and D and trimming were inferred from the DNA. A total of around 430,000 clones appear in this sample, roughly 83% of them only once. The top ten hold roughly 13% of the sample.

This entry comes from a study of shared clonotypes between healthy human individuals (dated by TCRdb to the early 2020s). Background on the whole study: The cohort comprised a couple of women and a few men aged 18 to 49 years. Leukapheresis yielded between about 0.8 and 8.9 billion PBMCs per donor. Blood TCR repertoires of 5 or 6 healthy adults were deeply sequenced to estimate repertoire size and the extent of clonotype sharing between individuals. Different laboratories and diverse techniques were used to prepare libraries and sequence TCR repertoires, to increase sequencing depth and limit assay-specific biases.

What the authors observed across the whole study: Pairwise subsampling indicated that sequencing depth was expected to affect the degree of clonotype sharing among donors. Sampling was restricted to blood, and TCR repertoires in tissue are likely to differ from TCR repertoires in blood. The genetic and exposure-history diversity represented was limited by the small number of donors.

Counted from cysteine to phenylalanine, this CDR3 has 18 amino acids. Left in the record is the CDR3 DNA by itself, 54 bases read in frame from the first base. The sample taken for sequencing was PBMCs. This sequence was found in a woman aged 40 to 50 in good health. Some clones in this sample may be carry-over from other donors' samples. This chain is built from TRBV21-1 and TRBJ2-7; no check of the table's D call, TRBD2, against the DNA was made. TRBV21-1 has pseudogene status. The CDR3 amino acid sequence is: CASSKAAGLAGGPHEQYF. The base sequence is TGTGCCAGCAGCAAAGCGGCGGGACTAGCGGGAGGGCCTCACGAGCAGTACTTC.